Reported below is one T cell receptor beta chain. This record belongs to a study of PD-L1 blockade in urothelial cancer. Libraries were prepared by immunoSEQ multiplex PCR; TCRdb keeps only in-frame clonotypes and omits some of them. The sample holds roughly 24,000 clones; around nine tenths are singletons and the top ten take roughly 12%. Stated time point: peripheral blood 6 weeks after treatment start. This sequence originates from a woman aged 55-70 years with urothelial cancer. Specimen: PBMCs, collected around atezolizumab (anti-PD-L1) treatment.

The CDR3 region has the DNA TGTGCCAGCAGCTTAGATGTTCCTTCGGGAGCTAACTATGGCTACACCTTC. Its protein is CASSLDVPSGANYGYTF. This chain joins TRBV7-8 and TRBJ1-2; D is ambiguous. Germline assignment: CDR1 SGHVS and CDR2 FQNEAQ. This CDR3 is 17 amino acids long. Trimming cost V 1 base and J 0 bases, with 15 bases left between them.